This is a list of T cell receptor beta chains from one sample in a study of beta chain features in type 1 diabetes. Data came from immunoSEQ multiplex PCR; TCRdb stores just in-frame clones and leaves some out. The data contain fewer than 250,000 clones, 55% to 70% of them singletons. Sequencing was performed on naive CD4+ T cells from blood. These receptors were collected from a man aged 30-40 years in good health. The CDR3 runs from the conserved cysteine through the conserved F or W. D genes are given only for firm matches. Part of the rows lack a size; the others show once, few, many or a class for expanded clones.

d_call: .; clone_size: .; j_call: TRBJ2-1; v_call: TRBV14; cdr3_aa: CASSQDFGLEQFF
d_call: .; clone_size: .; j_call: TRBJ2-1; v_call: TRBV7-9; cdr3_aa: CASSFGLRGYDYNEQFF
d_call: .; clone_size: few; j_call: TRBJ2-3; v_call: TRBV7-9; cdr3_aa: CASSLSTDTQYF
d_call: .; clone_size: .; j_call: TRBJ2-5; v_call: TRBV12-5; cdr3_aa: CASRSAQMKQKGETQYF
d_call: .; clone_size: once; j_call: TRBJ2-7; v_call: TRBV13; cdr3_aa: CASSSPPGQGPDEQYF
d_call: .; clone_size: few; j_call: TRBJ1-6; v_call: TRBV30; cdr3_aa: CAWIEQVSNSPLHF
d_call: TRBD1; clone_size: .; j_call: TRBJ2-7; v_call: TRBV30; cdr3_aa: CAWRPLTGGSYEQYF
d_call: .; clone_size: .; j_call: TRBJ2-5; v_call: TRBV29-1; cdr3_aa: CSVERAGETQYF
d_call: TRBD2; clone_size: .; j_call: TRBJ2-5; v_call: TRBV2; cdr3_aa: CASSEKLAGPETQYF
d_call: TRBD1; clone_size: .; j_call: TRBJ1-5; v_call: TRBV29-1; cdr3_aa: CSVETGTGGEQPQHF
d_call: TRBD1; clone_size: .; j_call: TRBJ1-5; v_call: TRBV30; cdr3_aa: CAWSSYRGADSNQPQHF
d_call: .; clone_size: .; j_call: TRBJ2-3; v_call: TRBV25-1; cdr3_aa: CASSALGYMDTQYF
d_call: TRBD2; clone_size: .; j_call: TRBJ2-1; v_call: TRBV30; cdr3_aa: CAWSINSGGEQFF
d_call: TRBD1; clone_size: .; j_call: TRBJ1-2; v_call: TRBV2; cdr3_aa: CASSQGAGSYGYTF
d_call: .; clone_size: .; j_call: TRBJ2-1; v_call: TRBV29-1; cdr3_aa: CSVAGRNHNEQFF
d_call: .; clone_size: .; j_call: TRBJ2-1; v_call: TRBV18; cdr3_aa: CASSPPGGGNEQFF
d_call: .; clone_size: .; j_call: TRBJ2-5; v_call: TRBV29-1; cdr3_aa: CSVDRGRSRETQYF
d_call: .; clone_size: .; j_call: TRBJ2-5; v_call: TRBV7-9; cdr3_aa: CASREVRDSYF
d_call: .; clone_size: .; j_call: TRBJ1-1; v_call: TRBV29-1; cdr3_aa: CSVEFVGIEAFF
d_call: .; clone_size: .; j_call: TRBJ2-7; v_call: TRBV5-1; cdr3_aa: CASSLEGSRPNEQYF
d_call: .; clone_size: few; j_call: TRBJ2-6; v_call: TRBV30; cdr3_aa: CAWSVPREFVLTF
d_call: TRBD1; clone_size: few; j_call: TRBJ2-5; v_call: TRBV5-6; cdr3_aa: CASSSLGQGEETQYF
d_call: TRBD2; clone_size: .; j_call: TRBJ2-3; v_call: TRBV7-2; cdr3_aa: CASSLGLAGRDTQYF
d_call: TRBD2; clone_size: few; j_call: TRBJ2-5; v_call: TRBV9; cdr3_aa: CASSVEAGRGEQTQYF
d_call: .; clone_size: .; j_call: TRBJ1-2; v_call: TRBV30; cdr3_aa: CAWSVKQGSGYTF
d_call: .; clone_size: few; j_call: TRBJ1-5; v_call: TRBV30; cdr3_aa: CAWSGLASPQHF
d_call: .; clone_size: few; j_call: TRBJ2-7; v_call: TRBV4-3; cdr3_aa: CASSQDVQGYYEQYF
d_call: .; clone_size: .; j_call: TRBJ2-1; v_call: TRBV9; cdr3_aa: CASSSISGMYNEQFF
d_call: .; clone_size: .; j_call: TRBJ1-6; v_call: TRBV9; cdr3_aa: CASSGHRAPPLHF
d_call: .; clone_size: once; j_call: TRBJ2-2; v_call: TRBV27; cdr3_aa: CASPTETNTGELFF
d_call: .; clone_size: few; j_call: TRBJ2-5; v_call: TRBV30; cdr3_aa: CAQTGGHETQYF
d_call: TRBD1; clone_size: .; j_call: TRBJ1-5; v_call: TRBV7-9; cdr3_aa: CASSLGTGEPSNQPQHF
d_call: .; clone_size: .; j_call: TRBJ2-3; v_call: TRBV2; cdr3_aa: CASNQGTSTDTQYF
d_call: .; clone_size: .; j_call: TRBJ2-5; v_call: TRBV23-1; cdr3_aa: CASSHLDKETQYF
d_call: .; clone_size: .; j_call: TRBJ1-5; v_call: TRBV29-1; cdr3_aa: CSASEALGMPQHF
d_call: TRBD1; clone_size: .; j_call: TRBJ1-1; v_call: TRBV10-3; cdr3_aa: CAISELPGTAEAFF
d_call: .; clone_size: .; j_call: TRBJ1-1; v_call: TRBV7-9; cdr3_aa: CASSYQPNTEAFF
d_call: .; clone_size: .; j_call: TRBJ2-7; v_call: TRBV30; cdr3_aa: CAWSRGSSYEQYF
d_call: .; clone_size: .; j_call: TRBJ2-3; v_call: TRBV15; cdr3_aa: CATSRDGSTDTQYF
d_call: .; clone_size: .; j_call: TRBJ2-7; v_call: TRBV2; cdr3_aa: CASSELSGTNEQYF
d_call: .; clone_size: .; j_call: TRBJ2-3; v_call: TRBV30; cdr3_aa: CAWRIYSTDTQYF
d_call: .; clone_size: once; j_call: TRBJ2-3; v_call: TRBV30; cdr3_aa: CAWSVRGSWTDTQYF
d_call: .; clone_size: .; j_call: TRBJ2-7; v_call: TRBV28; cdr3_aa: CASTQGYEQYF